Listed here are 29 T cell receptor beta chains from one sample, sequenced in a study of CD8+ T cells in alopecia areata. RNA was isolated and reverse transcribed to cDNA, the sequencing template. The data were produced by immunoSEQ multiplex PCR, yet TCRdb's version contains in-frame clones alone and is incomplete. This sample has under 130,000 clones; more than 75% occur once, and the top ten carry 11%. Indicated treatment: oral pan-JAK inhibitor, 5-10 mg twice daily. The sequences come from CD8+ T cells sorted from blood, collected between weeks 30 and 35, from a patient treated with tofacitinib. The receptor source for this set is a human donor with alopecia areata.

V and J are TRBV7-4 and TRBJ2-4, with 9 bases that match TRBD1. Germline CDR1 is SGHVT and CDR2 is SQSDAQ. Unmatched junction bases numbered 17, after V lost 5 bases and J lost 0 bases. This CDR3 has 20 residues. The CDR3 coding sequence is TGTGCCAGCAGCCTCAGCCCGGGACAGGGTTTCCTATTAGCCAAAAACATTCAGTACTTC. Encoded protein: CASSLSPGQGFLLAKNIQYF.

The chain has TRBV5-1 and TRBJ2-7, with TRBD1 matching over 7 bases. This CDR3 region has 14 residues. Germline assignment: CDR1 SGHRS and CDR2 YFSETQ. V lost 4 bases, J lost 3 bases, and 7 bases stayed unmatched. The CDR3 DNA reads TGCGCCAGCAGCCCTGGACAGGACCGCTACGAGCAGTACTTC. Its translation: CASSPGQDRYEQYF.

This chain uses TRBV9 with TRBJ2-3; no definite D call. Looked up from germline, CDR1 is SGDLS and CDR2 is YYNGEE. The CDR3 has 14 residues. The V and J ends lost 0 bases and 0 bases respectively, with 5 bases between them. CDR3 DNA sequence: TGTGCCAGCAGCGTAGGACAAAGCACAGATACGCAGTATTTT. Amino acids: CASSVGQSTDTQYF.

The genes are TRBV13 and TRBJ2-7; D possibly corresponds to TRBD2 (6 bases). Germline V gene data show CDR1 as PRHDT and CDR2 as FYEKMQ (reference sequence). CDR3 length: 15 residues. The germline V and J ends were trimmed by 3 bases and 6 bases, with 18 bases remaining between them. CDR3 protein: CASSLVNGGSREQYF. Here the CDR3 DNA reads TGTGCCAGCAGCTTGGTCAACGGGGGATCCCGCGAGCAGTACTTC.

This sequence joins TRBV7-8 and TRBJ1-1; D remains unclear. Germline CDR1 SGHVS, CDR2 FQNEAQ. The CDR3 sequence is 12 residues long. Between the trimmed V and J ends, which lost 1 base and 4 bases, there was a span of 4 bases. CDR3 nucleotides: TGTGCCAGCAGCTTAGGATCCACTGAAGCTTTCTTT. Its translation is CASSLGSTEAFF.

This clone was picked up one time. The rearrangement links TRBV29-1 to TRBJ1-2, with no clear D. Trimming took off 0 bases at V and 4 bases at J, with 15 bases between the two ends. The germline V gene has CDR1 SQVTM and CDR2 ANQGSEA. The CDR3 length is 15 residues. The DNA of the CDR3 is TGCAGCGTTGAAGATCCCCGGGGAATGGGCTATGGCTACACCTTC. This gives the protein CSVEDPRGMGYGYTF.

This clone was detected only once. The CDR3 DNA reads as TGCAGCGTTGAAGACCCTACCGGGACAGGGGGGCCCTACGAGCAGTACTTC. The encoded protein is CSVEDPTGTGGPYEQYF. The chain combines TRBV29-1 with TRBJ2-5, with TRBD1 identical over 11 bases. The DNA end lines up better with TRBJ2-7; the J call may be wrong. CDR3 length: 17 residues. Germline V gene lookup returns CDR1 SQVTM and CDR2 ANQGSEA.

This clone was seen more than once but under ten times. The chain recombines TRBV27 with TRBJ2-5, with 9 bases fitting TRBD1. This CDR3 is built from 15 residues. The V segment lost 5 bases and the J segment 4 bases; nucleotides outside the gene matches: 8. From germline, CDR1 is MNHEY and CDR2 SMNVEV (reference sequence). CDR3 nucleotides: TGTGCCAGCAGTCCGCGGGACAGGGCTCGAGAGACCCAGTACTTC. It specifies CASSPRDRARETQYF.

The chain carries TRBV9 and TRBJ1-2; maybe TRBD1 (5 bases). CDR3 length: 14 residues. V was clipped by 3 bases and J by 5 bases, with 14 bases between them. Germline V gives CDR1 SGDLS, CDR2 YYNGEE. The CDR3 is CASSGTRTWYGYTF. CDR3 nucleotide sequence: TGTGCCAGCAGCGGTACTCGGACATGGTATGGCTACACCTTC.

V is TRBV19 and J is TRBJ1-5; D is possibly TRBD1 (6 bases). The CDR3 sequence is 14 residues long. Germline CDR1 LNHDA, CDR2 SQIVND (reference sequence). V was shortened by 5 bases and J by 6 bases, with 14 bases between the two germline ends. CDR3 sequence reads: CASSPWGASQPQHF. The CDR3 DNA reads TGTGCCAGTAGTCCTTGGGGGGCAAGTCAGCCCCAGCATTTT.

This clone was detected a few times. The chain carries TRBV6-6 and TRBJ2-7; TRBD2 is a possible D gene (6 bases). Germline V gene sequence: CDR1 MNHNY, CDR2 SVGAGI (reference sequence). Trimming cost V 6 bases and J 4 bases, with 16 bases left between them. CDR3 length equals 14 residues. CDR3 bases: TGTGCCAGCAGATCCGGGACTGGCGTTTACGAGCAGTACTTC. Residues: CASRSGTGVYEQYF.

This chain joins TRBV6-1 and TRBJ2-4; 9 nucleotides line up with TRBD1. V shed 6 bases and J 9 bases; nucleotides not matched to a gene: 9. The CDR3 has 14 amino acids. Germline CDR1 and CDR2: MNHNS and SASEGT. CDR3 in DNA: TGTGCCAGCAGGGAGACAGGGGGAAGCGGCATTCAGTACTTC. Its translation is CASRETGGSGIQYF.

The chain recombines TRBV27 with TRBJ2-4, with no clear D. The germline V gene encodes CDR1 MNHEY and CDR2 SMNVEV (reference sequence). V gave up 7 bases and J gave up 0 bases, with 10 bases separating them. CDR3 length equals 14 residues. CDR3 DNA sequence: TGTGCCAGCACTGGCGGTACAGCCAAAAACATTCAGTACTTC. It yields the protein CASTGGTAKNIQYF.

The chain recombines TRBV4-1 with TRBJ2-3, with a weak D call TRBD1 (5 bases). Germline V lookup: CDR1 MGHRA, CDR2 YSYEKL. The V end was cut by 3 bases, the J end by 5 bases, with 18 bases between. CDR3 length equals 16 residues. CDR3 sequence: CASSHGFDRNGDTQYF. As DNA, the CDR3 is TGCGCCAGCAGCCATGGTTTCGACAGAAACGGAGATACGCAGTATTTT.

V usage is TRBV6-4 and J usage is TRBJ2-3, with D maybe TRBD2 (6 bases). The CDR3 sequence is 17 residues long. The ends were cut back, 6 bases at V and 3 bases at J, with 22 bases in the middle. CDR1 is MRHNA, CDR2 SNTAGT, per germline. CDR3 residues: CASSVLTGVVVTDTQYF. CDR3 coding DNA: TGTGCCAGCAGCGTCCTGACGGGGGTTGTGGTGACAGATACGCAGTATTTT.

This clone came up once. CDR3 residues: CASSVVPDSNQPQHF. The CDR3 DNA is TGTGCCAGCAGCGTAGTCCCGGACAGCAATCAGCCCCAGCATTTT. V usage is TRBV9 and J usage is TRBJ1-5; D remains ambiguous. In germline, CDR1 is SGDLS, CDR2 YYNGEE. Trimming pared 0 bases from V and 1 base from J, leaving 8 bases between. The CDR3 runs to 15 residues.

This sequence joins TRBV7-9 and TRBJ2-7; D unresolved. The germline CDR1 and CDR2 sequences are SEHNR and FQNEAQ (reference sequence). CDR3 length: 13 amino acids. V was cut by 3 bases and J by 1 base, with 7 bases left in between. CDR3 sequence: CASSFGPSYEQYF. The CDR3 DNA reads TGTGCCAGCAGCTTTGGACCGTCCTACGAGCAGTACTTC.

V gene TRBV9 combines with J gene TRBJ2-7; TRBD1 agrees at 8 bases. The CDR3 sequence is 15 residues long. CDR1 is SGDLS, CDR2 YYNGEE, per germline. The junction had 6 bases not matched to a gene; V was cut back by 4 bases and J by 0 bases. The CDR3 coding sequence is TGTGCCAGCAGCCTCGGACAGGGTAGCTCCTACGAGCAGTACTTC. Translated, it gives CASSLGQGSSYEQYF.

This clone was recorded once. The V and J genes are TRBV5-1 and TRBJ2-1; no clear D. Germline loops: CDR1 SGHRS, CDR2 YFSETQ. This CDR3 spans 17 amino acids. V was pared by 4 bases and J by 0 bases, with 17 bases between. The CDR3 spells CASSRTSVESSYNEQFF. DNA for the CDR3: TGCGCCAGCAGCCGAACTTCCGTAGAGAGCTCCTACAATGAGCAGTTCTTC.

The V gene is TRBV7-2, the J gene TRBJ2-3, with D possibly TRBD2 on 6 matching bases. The germline V gene encodes CDR1 SGHTA and CDR2 FQGNSA. The length of the CDR3 is 15 residues. V was shortened by 5 bases and J by 0 bases, with 12 bases between the two germline ends. The CDR3 nucleotides read TGTGCCAGCAGCCATTTCCGGGGGAGCACAGATACGCAGTATTTT. This encodes CASSHFRGSTDTQYF.

CDR3 loop: CSVELGGHGELFF. The CDR3 region has the DNA TGCAGCGTTGAATTGGGAGGTCACGGGGAGCTGTTTTTT. The rearrangement joins TRBV29-1 to TRBJ2-2; D is possibly TRBD2 (6 bases). The CDR3 totals 13 residues. The germline V gene has CDR1 SQVTM and CDR2 ANQGSEA. V gave up 2 bases and J gave up 7 bases, with 11 bases separating them.

The V and J genes are TRBV29-1 and TRBJ2-3, with a possible D match to TRBD2 (6 bases). This CDR3 region has 15 residues. Trimming removed 7 bases from V and 2 bases from J, with 19 bases in between. The germline V gene encodes CDR1 SQVTM and CDR2 ANQGSEA. Here the CDR3 DNA reads TGCAGCGCTGCCACGCGGGGCGGGATCACAGATACGCAGTATTTT. Encoded protein: CSAATRGGITDTQYF.

This clone was seen a few times. This chain uses TRBV15 with TRBJ2-7, with D possibly matching TRBD2 (6 bases). CDR3 length: 15 amino acids. Trimming took 3 bases from V and 6 from J, leaving 18 bases between them. Germline V CDR1 and CDR2: LNHNV, YYDKDF (reference sequence). CDR3 protein: CATSRKDGLRTEQYF. The CDR3 DNA reads as TGTGCCACCAGCAGGAAGGACGGACTAAGAACCGAGCAGTACTTC.

This sequence joins TRBV11-2 and TRBJ2-1; TRBD2 aligns across 10 bases. With 1 base clipped from V and 3 bases from J, the junction kept 6 bases outside the gene matches. CDR1 and CDR2 (germline): SGHAT, FQNNGV. CDR3 length: 17 residues. Here the CDR3 DNA reads TGTGCCAGCAGCTTAGTTGAGCGGGGGGGCCACTACAATGAGCAGTTCTTC. Its protein product is CASSLVERGGHYNEQFF.

The chain joins TRBV29-1 to TRBJ2-5, with D perhaps TRBD1 or TRBD2 (5 bases each). There are 13 residues in the CDR3. Trimming left V 3 bases short and J 4 bases short, with 12 bases between. Germline V gives CDR1 SQVTM, CDR2 ANQGSEA. CDR3 bases: TGCAGCGTTGAGGGGGTGAAACTAGAGACCCAGTACTTC. Its protein is CSVEGVKLETQYF.

This chain uses TRBV5-6 with TRBJ2-1, with D tentatively TRBD2 (6 bases). V lost 2 bases and J lost 3, with 12 bases in between. CDR3 length: 15 residues. Germline V CDR1 and CDR2: SGHDT, YYEEEE. Here the CDR3 reads CASSFRTGDYNEQFF. CDR3 bases: TGTGCCAGCAGCTTTCGGACGGGGGACTACAATGAGCAGTTCTTC.

The chain is built from TRBV29-1 and TRBJ2-7; TRBD1 is a possible D gene (5 bases). The CDR3 sequence is 12 residues long. CDR1 is SQVTM, CDR2 ANQGSEA, per germline. Trimming took 6 bases from V and 3 from J, leaving 12 bases between them. CDR3 DNA: TGCAGCGTAGAGGAGCAGGGCTACGAGCAGTACTTC. This sequence encodes CSVEEQGYEQYF.

The V call is TRBV30, the J call TRBJ1-1; no clear D gene. Germline CDR1 and CDR2: GTSNPN and SVGIG (reference sequence). V was shortened by 2 bases and J by 4 bases, with 8 bases between the two germline ends. The CDR3 has 12 amino acids. The CDR3 sequence: CAWSHGSTEAFF. The CDR3 region has the DNA TGTGCCTGGAGTCACGGGTCCACTGAAGCTTTCTTT.

CDR3 DNA sequence: TGTGCCAGCAGCTCGACGGGCTCTGGGGCCAACGTCCTGACTTTC. Encoded protein: CASSSTGSGANVLTF. The chain joins TRBV7-8 to TRBJ2-6; D unclear. V lost 4 bases, J lost 0 bases, and 7 bases lay in between. The CDR3 covers 15 residues. Germline values: CDR1 SGHVS, CDR2 FQNEAQ. The full variable domain, in which reference TRBV7-8 and TRBJ2-6 provide the parts outside the CDR3, is GAGVSQSPRYKVAKRGQDVALRCDPISGHVSLFWYQQALGQGPEFLTYFQNEAQLDKSGLPSDRFFAERPEGSVSTLKIQRTQQEDSAVYLCASSSTGSGANVLTFGAGSRLTVL.